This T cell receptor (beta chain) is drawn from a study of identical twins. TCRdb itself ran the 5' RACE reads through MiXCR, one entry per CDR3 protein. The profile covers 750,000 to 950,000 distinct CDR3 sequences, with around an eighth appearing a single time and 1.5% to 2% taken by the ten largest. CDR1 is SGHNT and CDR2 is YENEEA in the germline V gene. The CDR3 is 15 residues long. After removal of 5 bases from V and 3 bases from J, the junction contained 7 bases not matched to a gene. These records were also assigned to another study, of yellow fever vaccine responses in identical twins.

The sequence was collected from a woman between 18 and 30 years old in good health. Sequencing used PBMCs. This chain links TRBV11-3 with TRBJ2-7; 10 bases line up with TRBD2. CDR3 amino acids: CASSQRASGSYEQYF. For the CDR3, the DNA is TGTGCCAGCAGCCAGCGGGCTAGCGGGAGCTACGAGCAGTACTTC.